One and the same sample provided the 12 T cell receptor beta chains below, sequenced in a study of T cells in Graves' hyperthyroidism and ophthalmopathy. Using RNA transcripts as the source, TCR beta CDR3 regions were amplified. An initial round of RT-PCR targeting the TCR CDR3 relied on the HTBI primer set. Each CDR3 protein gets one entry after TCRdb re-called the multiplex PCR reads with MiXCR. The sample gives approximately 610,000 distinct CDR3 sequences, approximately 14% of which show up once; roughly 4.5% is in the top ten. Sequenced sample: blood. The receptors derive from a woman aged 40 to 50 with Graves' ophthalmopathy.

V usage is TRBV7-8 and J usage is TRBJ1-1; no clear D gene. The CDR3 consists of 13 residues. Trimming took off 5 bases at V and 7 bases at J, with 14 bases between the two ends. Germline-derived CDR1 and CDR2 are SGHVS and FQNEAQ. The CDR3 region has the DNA TGTGCCAGCAGCCCCGAGTGGGCTAATGAAGCTTTCTTT. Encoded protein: CASSPEWANEAFF. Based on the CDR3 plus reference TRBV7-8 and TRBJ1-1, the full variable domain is GAGVSQSPRYKVAKRGQDVALRCDPISGHVSLFWYQQALGQGPEFLTYFQNEAQLDKSGLPSDRFFAERPEGSVSTLKIQRTQQEDSAVYLCASSPEWANEAFFGQGTRLTVV.

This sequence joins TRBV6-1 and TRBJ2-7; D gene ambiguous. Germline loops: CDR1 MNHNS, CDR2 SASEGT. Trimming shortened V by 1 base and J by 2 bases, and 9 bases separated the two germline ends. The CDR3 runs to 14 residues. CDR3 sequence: CASSEVTNTYEQYF. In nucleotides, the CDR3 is TGTGCCAGCAGTGAAGTCACAAACACCTACGAGCAGTACTTC.

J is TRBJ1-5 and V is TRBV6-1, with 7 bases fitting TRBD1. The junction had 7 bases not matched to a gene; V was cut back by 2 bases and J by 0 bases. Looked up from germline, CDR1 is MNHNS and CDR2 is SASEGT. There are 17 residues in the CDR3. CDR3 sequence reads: CASSERDRLYSNQPQHF. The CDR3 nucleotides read TGTGCCAGCAGTGAAAGGGACAGACTTTATAGCAATCAGCCCCAGCATTTT.

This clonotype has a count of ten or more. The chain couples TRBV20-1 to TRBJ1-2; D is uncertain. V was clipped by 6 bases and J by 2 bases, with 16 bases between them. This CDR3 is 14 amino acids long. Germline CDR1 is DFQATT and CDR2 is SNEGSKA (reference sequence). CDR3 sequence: CSAPELTVNYGYTF. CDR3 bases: TGCAGTGCCCCGGAATTGACGGTGAACTATGGCTACACCTTC.

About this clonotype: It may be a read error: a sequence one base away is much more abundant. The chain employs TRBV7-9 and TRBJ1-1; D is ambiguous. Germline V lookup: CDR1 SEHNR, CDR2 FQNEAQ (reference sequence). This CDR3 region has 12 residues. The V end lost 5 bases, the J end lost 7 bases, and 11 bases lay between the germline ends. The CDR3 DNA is TGTGCCAGCAGCAGGAGTGGCATTGAAGCTTTCTTT. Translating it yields CASSRSGIEAFF.

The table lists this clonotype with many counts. The CDR3 region is CASSAGQGGEQYF. The CDR3, as DNA: TGTGCCAGCAGTGCGGGACAGGGCGGCGAGCAGTACTTC. This chain joins TRBV27 and TRBJ2-7; TRBD1 agrees at 9 bases. This CDR3 is 13 amino acids long. Germline trimming cut 5 bases from V and 6 bases from J; bases unmatched to any gene: 5. Germline-derived CDR1 and CDR2 are MNHEY and SMNVEV (reference sequence).

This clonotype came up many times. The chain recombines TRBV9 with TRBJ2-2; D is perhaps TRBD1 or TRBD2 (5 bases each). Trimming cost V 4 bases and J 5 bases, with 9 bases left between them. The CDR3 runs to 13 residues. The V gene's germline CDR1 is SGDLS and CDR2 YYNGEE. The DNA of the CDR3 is TGTGCCAGCAGCCAGTGGGGGACCGGGGAGCTGTTTTTT. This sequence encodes CASSQWGTGELFF.

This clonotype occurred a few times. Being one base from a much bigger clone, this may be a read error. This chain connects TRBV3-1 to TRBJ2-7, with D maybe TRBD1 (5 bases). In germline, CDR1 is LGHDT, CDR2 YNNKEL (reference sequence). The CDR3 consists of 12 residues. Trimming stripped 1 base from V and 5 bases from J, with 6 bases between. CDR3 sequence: CASSQVGDEQYF. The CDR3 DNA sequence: TGTGCCAGCAGCCAAGTAGGGGACGAGCAGTACTTC.

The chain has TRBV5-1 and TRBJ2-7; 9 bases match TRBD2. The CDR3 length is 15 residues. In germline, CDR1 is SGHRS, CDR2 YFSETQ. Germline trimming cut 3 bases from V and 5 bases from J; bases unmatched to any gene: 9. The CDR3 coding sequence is TGCGCCAGCAGCTGGACGACTAGCGGAAACCACGAGCAGTACTTC. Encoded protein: CASSWTTSGNHEQYF.

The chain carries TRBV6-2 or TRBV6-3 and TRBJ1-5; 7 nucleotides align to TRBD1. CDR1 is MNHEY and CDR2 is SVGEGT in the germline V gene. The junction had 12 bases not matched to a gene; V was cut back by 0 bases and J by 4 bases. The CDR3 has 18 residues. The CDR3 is CASSYSVGNTGANQPQHF. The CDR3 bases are TGTGCCAGCAGTTACTCGGTGGGAAACACAGGGGCAAATCAGCCCCAGCATTTT.

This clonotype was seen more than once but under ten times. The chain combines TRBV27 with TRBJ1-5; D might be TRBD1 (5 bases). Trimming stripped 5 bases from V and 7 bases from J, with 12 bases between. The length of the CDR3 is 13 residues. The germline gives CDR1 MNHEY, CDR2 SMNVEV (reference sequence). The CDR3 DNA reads TGTGCCAGCAGTGACGGGGCTTCACAGCCCCAGCATTTT. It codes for CASSDGASQPQHF.

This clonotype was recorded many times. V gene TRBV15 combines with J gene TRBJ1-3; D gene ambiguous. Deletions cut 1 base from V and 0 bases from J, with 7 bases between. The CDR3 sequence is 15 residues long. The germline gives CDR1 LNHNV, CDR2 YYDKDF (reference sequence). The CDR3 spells CATSRAVSSGNTIYF. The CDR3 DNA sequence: TGTGCCACCAGCAGAGCCGTCAGCTCTGGAAACACCATATATTTT.